This T cell receptor beta chain was sequenced for a study of blood T cell repertoires in COVID-19. Overall study context: Acute and convalescent COVID-19 specimens originated in the United States, Italy and Spain. PBMCs, B-cell-depleted T cells, or T cells provided the cDNA or gDNA that made up the material.

A single count supports this clone. Other nucleotide sequences in the sample specify the same CDR3. As handled by the study authors: Using reference gene primer amplification, nucleated cell counts were estimated. Method: immunoSEQ multiplex PCR; TCRdb's copy keeps in-frame clones and lacks some. The V and J calls and clone size come from that table; D and trimming were worked out from the DNA. Here the sample spans about 410,000 clones, about nine tenths being singletons. Seattle patients were enrolled during active infection and followed longitudinally. The CDR3 covers 11 residues. V lost 4 bases, J lost 9 bases, and 7 bases lay in between. Looked up from germline, CDR1 is LGHNA and CDR2 is YSLEER.

The clonotype comes from a woman aged 40 to 50 with COVID-19, enrolled during active disease. V and J are TRBV4-3 and TRBJ2-1; D possibly corresponds to TRBD2 (6 bases). The sequenced material came from peripheral blood. The CDR3 coding sequence is TGCGCCAGCAGCCGAGCGGGTGAGCAGTTCTTC. Amino acid sequence: CASSRAGEQFF.